This T cell receptor beta chain is from a study of patients and donors after allogeneic stem cell transplantation. The germline V gene has CDR1 MDHEN and CDR2 SYDVKM. CDR3 length equals 17 residues. The V and J ends lost 1 base and 6 bases respectively, with 19 bases between them. Each CDR3 protein gets one entry after TCRdb re-called the RT-PCR reads with MiXCR. Seen here are under 30,000 distinct CDR3 sequences, approximately 28% observed once, and the top ten hold nearly 50%. The gene calls are TRBV28 and TRBJ1-5; D not certain. The sequenced sample was blood, either unsorted or a sorted T cell fraction (not recorded which). The clonotype originates from a human donor who was either an allogeneic HSCT recipient or a stem cell or donor lymphocyte infusion donor (not recorded which). It is not recorded whose cells these are; they may come from a transplant donor. Written as DNA, the CDR3 is TGTGCCAGCAGTTTATACGTATTAGAGGTGAAGGTTCAGCCCCAGCATTTT. This codes for CASSLYVLEVKVQPQHF.